The TCR beta chain under discussion was sequenced for a study of vaccination effects on CD4 cells after COVID-19. Study-wide background: Viral peptide pool expansion of antigen-specific CD4+ T cells preceded sequencing in the ViraFEST assay.

Measured with immunoSEQ multiplex PCR; TCRdb has only the in-frame clones, and not every one. The table lists approximately 60,000 clones, approximately 80% of them singletons. V was pared by 1 base and J by 1 base, with 8 bases of the junction left unmatched. Germline CDR1 is SGHRS and CDR2 is YFSETQ. There are 18 residues in the CDR3. Culture proceeded for 10 days, and CD4+ T cells were then isolated. As their vaccination, participants received two doses of either BNT162b2 or mRNA-1273. People in the vaccine group had not been infected with SARS-CoV-2 before, and their nucleocapsid antibodies were negative. Concerning this clone itself: Its antigen is unidentified.

This specimen consisted of CD4+ T cells from PBMCs cultured without peptide, obtained after COVID-19 vaccination. The sequence was obtained from a human donor who received a COVID-19 vaccine. The chain carries TRBV5-1 and TRBJ2-1; TRBD2 matches 10 bases. The CDR3 protein is CASSLILAGVRSYNEQFF. CDR3 DNA: TGCGCCAGCAGCTTGATCCTAGCGGGGGTTCGGTCCTACAATGAGCAGTTCTTC.